A single sample is the source of the 19 T cell receptor beta chains below, sequenced in a study of identifying expanded T cells in peripheral blood. Sequencing was performed with immunoSEQ multiplex PCR; in TCRdb, only in-frame clones are kept and a portion is missing. The repertoire holds 90,000 to 100,000 clones, with roughly 88% as singletons. Sequencing input: blood. Receptors were obtained from a person aged 18 to 75 in good health.

This chain links TRBV7-6 with TRBJ2-1, with 7 nucleotides matching TRBD2. Per the germline V gene, CDR1 is SGHVS and CDR2 is FNYEAQ. V was pared by 1 base and J by 6 bases, with 12 bases of the junction left unmatched. This CDR3 has 17 amino acids. CDR3 amino acids: CASSLVGGSRLPNEQFF. CDR3 bases: TGTGCCAGCAGCTTAGTCGGGGGGAGCCGTCTACCCAATGAGCAGTTCTTC.

The chain employs TRBV6-1 and TRBJ2-7; D is unclear. The CDR3 extends over 15 amino acids. V lost 6 bases, J lost 2 bases, and 17 bases lay in between. Looked up from germline, CDR1 is MNHNS and CDR2 is SASEGT. The CDR3 sequence: CASRVYPLGAYEQYF. CDR3 bases: TGTGCCAGCAGAGTGTACCCCCTAGGAGCCTACGAGCAGTACTTC.

The chain couples TRBV7-3 to TRBJ1-2; 8 bases agree with TRBD1. The CDR3 contains 15 residues. The V gene's germline CDR1 is SGHTA and CDR2 FQGTGA. V dropped 5 bases and J dropped 5; count of bases not matched to a gene: 10. The CDR3 DNA sequence: TGTGCCAGCAGCCGCACCCCAGGGGGCCTTTATGGCTACACCTTC. Translating it yields CASSRTPGGLYGYTF.

This sequence joins TRBV19 and TRBJ1-1; TRBD1 is a possible D gene (5 bases). The CDR3 has 15 residues. Germline V gene data show CDR1 as LNHDA and CDR2 as SQIVND (reference sequence). Trimming pared 2 bases from V and 6 bases from J, leaving 16 bases between. For the CDR3, the DNA is TGTGCCAGTAGTATATTAATGGGGGTCAATGCTGAAGCTTTCTTT. Translation: CASSILMGVNAEAFF.

This clone has only one observation. This sequence joins TRBV18 and TRBJ1-1; a possible D gene is TRBD1 (5 bases). Germline assignment: CDR1 KGHSH and CDR2 LQKENI. This CDR3 has 15 residues. Trimming removed 6 bases at V and 8 bases at J, with 22 bases between. The CDR3 protein is CASSSGLLGPREAFF. CDR3 bases: TGTGCCAGCTCTTCGGGACTGCTTGGCCCGAGGGAAGCTTTCTTT.

This clone was recorded only once. This chain links TRBV18 with TRBJ1-1; 9 nucleotides agree with TRBD1. The CDR3 loop spans 15 amino acids. The trim removed 0 bases at V and 5 bases at J, leaving 4 bases unmatched. Germline V gene data show CDR1 as KGHSH and CDR2 as LQKENI. The CDR3 nucleotides read TGTGCCAGCTCACCACCTGGGACAGGGATGACTGAAGCTTTCTTT. Translating gives CASSPPGTGMTEAFF.

V is TRBV5-6 and J is TRBJ1-2; perhaps TRBD1 as D (5 bases). Germline lookup yields CDR1 SGHDT and CDR2 YYEEEE. The V gene lost 6 bases and the J gene lost 4 bases, with 13 bases spanning the gap. This CDR3 comprises 13 residues. The CDR3 sequence is CASTLDTSYGYTF. The CDR3 DNA reads TGTGCCAGCACCCTGGACACCAGCTATGGCTACACCTTC.

This clone appeared once. V usage is TRBV30 and J usage is TRBJ1-2; D might be TRBD1 (5 bases). The germline V and J ends were trimmed by 0 bases and 4 bases, with 9 bases remaining between them. This CDR3 has 13 amino acids. Germline loops: CDR1 GTSNPN, CDR2 SVGIG (reference sequence). The CDR3 is CAWSVGTGYGYTF. The CDR3 region has the DNA TGTGCCTGGAGTGTAGGGACGGGCTATGGCTACACCTTC.

This chain connects TRBV27 to TRBJ2-6; TRBD1 matches at 7 bases. Per germline, CDR1 MNHEY and CDR2 SMNVEV (reference sequence). The CDR3 sequence is 20 residues long. V gave up 7 bases and J gave up 0 bases; unmatched junction bases: 18. This CDR3 reads CASKQKGMGQKISGANVLTF. The CDR3 DNA reads TGTGCCAGCAAACAGAAAGGGATGGGACAGAAGATCTCTGGGGCCAACGTCCTGACTTTC.

This clone occurred once. V and J are TRBV30 and TRBJ2-7; 7 bases match TRBD2. This CDR3 has 14 amino acids. V shed 3 bases and J 6 bases; nucleotides not matched to a gene: 11. Germline CDR1 GTSNPN, CDR2 SVGIG (reference sequence). The CDR3 protein is CAWRGNGGSGEQYF. CDR3 in DNA: TGTGCCTGGAGGGGGAACGGCGGGAGCGGCGAGCAGTACTTC.

This clone was seen just once. The genes are TRBV18 and TRBJ2-2; either TRBD1 or TRBD2 may fit D (5 bases each). V was cut by 1 base and J by 7 bases, with 19 bases left in between. Germline V gene lookup returns CDR1 KGHSH and CDR2 LQKENI. CDR3 size: 17 residues. The DNA for the CDR3 is TGTGCCAGCTCACCACGGTGGTCAGGGATCGGGAACGGGGAGCTGTTTTTT. As protein: CASSPRWSGIGNGELFF. Supplemented by reference TRBV18 and TRBJ2-2, the full variable domain reads NAGVMQNPRHLVRRRGQEARLRCSPMKGHSHVYWYRQLPEEGLKFMVYLQKENIIDESGMPKERFSAEFPKEGPSILRIQQVVRGDSAAYFCASSPRWSGIGNGELFFGEGSRLTVL.

J is TRBJ2-3 and V is TRBV5-1, with D perhaps TRBD1 (6 bases). The CDR3 extends over 17 amino acids. V was clipped by 1 base and J by 0 bases, with 15 bases between them. Germline CDR1 and CDR2: SGHRS and YFSETQ. CDR3 bases: TGCGCCAGCAGCTTGCTTTCGGACAGCACTAGCACAGATACGCAGTATTTT. This codes for CASSLLSDSTSTDTQYF.

The rearrangement joins TRBV4-3 to TRBJ2-7; D is possibly TRBD1 (5 bases). This CDR3 region has 14 residues. The germline gives CDR1 LGHNA, CDR2 YSLEER. V shed 1 base and J shed 4 bases, with 11 bases lying between them. Here the CDR3 DNA reads TGCGCCAGCAGCCAAGGATGGCAGGGATACGAGCAGTACTTC. Translated: CASSQGWQGYEQYF.

This rearrangement joins TRBV7-9 to TRBJ1-2, with TRBD1 matching 8 bases. Germline-derived CDR1 and CDR2 are SEHNR and FQNEAQ (reference sequence). V trimming: 6 bases; J trimming: 6 bases; junction bases outside the gene matches: 6. The CDR3 totals 13 residues. This CDR3 reads CASSLTGEDGYTF. Written as DNA, the CDR3 is TGTGCCAGCAGTCTGACAGGGGAGGATGGCTACACCTTC.

This clone was found once. The gene calls are TRBV4-1 and TRBJ2-3; 13 bases match TRBD2. The germline V gene has CDR1 MGHRA and CDR2 YSYEKL. V dropped 5 bases and J dropped 6; count of bases not matched to a gene: 8. The CDR3 totals 16 residues. CDR3 sequence (DNA): TGCGCCAGCAGCACCGGGACTAGCGGGATGGGGGATACGCAGTATTTT. Protein: CASSTGTSGMGDTQYF.

The CDR3 loop reads CASSYSPWPETQYF. In nucleotides, the CDR3 is TGTGCCAGCAGTTACTCGCCTTGGCCAGAGACCCAGTACTTC. The rearrangement links TRBV6-5 to TRBJ2-5, with unresolved D. This CDR3 has 14 amino acids. Germline-derived CDR1 and CDR2 are MNHEY and SVGAGI. Trimming took off 0 bases at V and 4 bases at J, with 9 bases between the two ends.

The chain couples TRBV5-1 to TRBJ2-2, with D unresolved. Per germline, CDR1 SGHRS and CDR2 YFSETQ. The CDR3 has 13 residues. Between the trimmed V and J ends, which lost 4 bases and 6 bases, there was a span of 10 bases. Here the CDR3 reads CASSPPDPGELFF. The CDR3 bases are TGCGCCAGCAGCCCCCCGGATCCCGGGGAGCTGTTTTTT.

This clone has only a few counts. The rearrangement joins TRBV4-2 to TRBJ2-1; no clear D gene. The V end was cut by 0 bases, the J end by 5 bases, with 14 bases between. This CDR3 has 16 residues. Per the germline V gene, CDR1 is LGHNA and CDR2 is YNFKEQ. In DNA, the CDR3 is TGTGCCAGCAGCCAAGACCCCAGCTCCCTTCACAATGAGCAGTTCTTC. Translation gives CASSQDPSSLHNEQFF.

The chain links TRBV4-1 to TRBJ1-2; tentatively, D is TRBD1 (6 bases). In germline, CDR1 is MGHRA, CDR2 YSYEKL. The CDR3 length is 16 residues. Between the trimmed V and J ends, which lost 5 bases and 7 bases, there was a span of 23 bases. The CDR3 region is CASSGGNQGTGGGYTF. CDR3 bases: TGCGCCAGCAGCGGAGGGAACCAGGGGACTGGAGGTGGCTACACCTTC.